This T cell receptor (beta chain) was identified in a study of T cell responses to AZD1222 COVID-19 vaccine. Only in-frame clones appear in the TCRdb table, and some are missing; sequencing was by immunoSEQ multiplex PCR. This table holds over 85,000 clones, around 81% found once. Note on this clone: Its antigen is still unknown.

Findings and caveats of the study: Vaccine-associated CD4 TCRs ranged over spike, dominating at 160-218 and 743-854. When two AZD1222 doses had been given, Spike-specific TCR breadth and depth rose. Only a handful of AZD1222 recipients, several in all, had baseline seropositivity.

The clonotype originates from an adult in good health. The material was peripheral blood, obtained on day 0 of AZD1222 vaccination.

CDR3 sequence: CATTTGALNEAFF. The DNA for the CDR3 is TGTGCCACCACTACAGGGGCCTTGAATGAAGCTTTCTTT. The chain has TRBV15 and TRBJ1-1; TRBD1 matches at 7 bases. V was clipped by 7 bases and J by 7 bases; unmatched bases: 9. Germline assignment: CDR1 LNHNV and CDR2 YYDKDF (reference sequence). The CDR3 totals 13 residues.